The 13 T cell receptor beta chains in this list originate from one sample, sequenced in a study of T cells after somatic rescue of genetic block. The table came from immunoSEQ multiplex PCR; TCRdb's copy has only in-frame clones and leaves some out. The sample lists around 70,000 clones, 80% to 95% occurring once. The sequencing sample was made of peripheral blood mononuclear cells (PBMCs). The receptors derive from a man aged 40-49 years.

The V gene is TRBV9, the J gene TRBJ1-6; unclear D gene. This CDR3 comprises 14 residues. The germline V gene encodes CDR1 SGDLS and CDR2 YYNGEE. The V end lost 4 bases, the J end lost 11 bases, and 16 bases lay between the germline ends. The CDR3 spells CASSPDLRYPPLHF. In nucleotides, the CDR3 is TGTGCCAGCAGCCCTGACCTACGTTATCCACCCCTCCACTTT.

In regard to this clone: This sample includes further DNA sequences coding for the same CDR3. The genes are TRBV6-5 and TRBJ2-1; unclear D gene. Trimming removed 6 bases at V and 3 bases at J, with 3 bases between. CDR3 size: 11 residues. CDR1 and CDR2 (germline): MNHEY, SVGAGI. In DNA, the CDR3 is TGTGCCAGCAGCCGCTACAATGAGCAGTTCTTC. Translating gives CASSRYNEQFF.

This chain uses TRBV10-3 with TRBJ1-4, with D perhaps TRBD1 (6 bases). Germline lookup yields CDR1 ENHRY and CDR2 SYGVKD. This CDR3 is built from 16 residues. Trimming took off 6 bases at V and 0 bases at J, with 14 bases between the two ends. Here the CDR3 reads CAISGTPLTTNEKLFF. As DNA, the CDR3 is TGTGCCATCAGCGGGACACCGCTGACAACTAATGAAAAACTGTTTTTT.

This clone was observed once. The chain has TRBV11-2 and TRBJ2-7; D possibly corresponds to TRBD1 (6 bases). The V end was cut by 1 base, the J end by 3 bases, with 10 bases between. This CDR3 region has 14 residues. Germline CDR1 SGHAT, CDR2 FQNNGV. The CDR3 region has the DNA TGTGCCAGCAGCTTAGCCCCACAGGGCTACGAGCAGTACTTC. It is translated as CASSLAPQGYEQYF.

DNA of the CDR3: TGTGCCAGCAGTGGATCCGGGGGGGGCAATCAGCCCCAGCATTTT. Amino acid sequence: CASSGSGGGNQPQHF. The chain has TRBV2 and TRBJ1-5; maybe TRBD1 (5 bases). The V and J ends lost 4 bases and 2 bases respectively, with 12 bases between them. Germline-derived CDR1 and CDR2 are SNHLY and FYNNEI. This CDR3 is 15 amino acids long.

This sequence joins TRBV5-1 and TRBJ2-6; D is possibly TRBD1 (6 bases). Germline V gene lookup returns CDR1 SGHRS and CDR2 YFSETQ. The CDR3 is 16 amino acids. V lost 7 bases and J lost 0, with 14 bases in between. The CDR3 nucleotides read TGCGCCAGCGCAACAGGGATGGGCTCTGGGGCCAACGTCCTGACTTTC. Protein: CASATGMGSGANVLTF.

The chain has TRBV9 and TRBJ2-5; D remains unclear. Germline V gives CDR1 SGDLS, CDR2 YYNGEE. This CDR3 has 13 amino acids. V gave up 0 bases and J gave up 2 bases, with 5 bases separating them. CDR3 DNA: TGTGCCAGCAGCGTAGACCCTCAAGAGACCCAGTACTTC. It codes for CASSVDPQETQYF.

The V and J genes are TRBV10-3 and TRBJ2-3, with D hard to call. The CDR3 is made up of 12 amino acids. Per the germline V gene, CDR1 is ENHRY and CDR2 is SYGVKD. The V end was cut by 3 bases, the J end by 0 bases, with 1 base between. This CDR3 reads CAISDSTDTQYF. The DNA for the CDR3 is TGTGCCATCAGTGACAGCACAGATACGCAGTATTTT.

This sequence joins TRBV6-5 and TRBJ2-5; D possibly corresponds to TRBD2 (6 bases). Germline V gives CDR1 MNHEY, CDR2 SVGAGI. The V and J ends lost 6 bases and 5 bases respectively, with 16 bases between them. This CDR3 contains 14 residues. The CDR3 coding sequence is TGTGCCAGCAGGCGCCGCGGGGAAGCGGAGACCCAGTACTTC. The encoded protein is CASRRRGEAETQYF.

The chain has TRBV4-1 and TRBJ1-4, with D unclear. Trimming pared 9 bases from V and 1 base from J, leaving 3 bases between. CDR3 length equals 11 residues. Germline values: CDR1 MGHRA, CDR2 YSYEKL. In nucleotides, the CDR3 is TGCGCCAGTAGAACTAATGAAAAACTGTTTTTT. Translated, it gives CASRTNEKLFF.

V is TRBV18 and J is TRBJ2-3; D is perhaps TRBD2 (6 bases). The germline V gene has CDR1 KGHSH and CDR2 LQKENI. V was trimmed by 6 bases and J by 6 bases, leaving 13 bases between them. The CDR3 totals 13 residues. CDR3 protein: CASSLGGSDTQYF. In DNA form, the CDR3 reads TGTGCCAGCTCTCTTGGGGGGTCGGATACGCAGTATTTT.

The chain uses TRBV6-6 and TRBJ1-2; D is unclear. The CDR3 runs to 11 residues. Trimming cost V 6 bases and J 8 bases, with 10 bases left between them. Germline assignment: CDR1 MNHNY and CDR2 SVGAGI (reference sequence). Here the CDR3 reads CASSRNGGYTF. The CDR3 DNA is TGTGCCAGCAGCAGAAACGGGGGCTACACCTTC.

V gene TRBV28 combines with J gene TRBJ2-5; 8 bases match TRBD2. CDR3 length: 15 residues. Trimming cost V 7 bases and J 5 bases; bases outside gene matches: 12. Germline lookup yields CDR1 MDHEN and CDR2 SYDVKM. Written as DNA, the CDR3 is TGTGCCAGCAACCGCGGGGGGATCGGTCAGGAGACCCAGTACTTC. Encoded protein: CASNRGGIGQETQYF.